This TCR beta chain was retrieved from a study of blood T cell repertoires in COVID-19. This clone was seen ten or more times. Assay: immunoSEQ multiplex PCR; the TCRdb copy retains only in-frame clones and omits some. Here the sample spans roughly 250,000 clones, 75% to 90% being singletons. Germline V gene lookup returns CDR1 MDHEN and CDR2 SYDVKM. Between the trimmed V and J ends, which lost 2 bases and 6 bases, there was a span of 13 bases. The CDR3 is made up of 14 amino acids. The sample taken for sequencing was PBMCs or T cells enriched from blood (not recorded which). The gene calls are TRBV28 and TRBJ1-2; TRBD1 might be the D (5 bases). The sequence came from a woman in her forties who had been exposed to COVID-19. CDR3 loop: CASSLIPGLHGYTF. CDR3 nucleotides: TGTGCCAGCAGTTTAATTCCAGGGCTTCATGGCTACACCTTC.